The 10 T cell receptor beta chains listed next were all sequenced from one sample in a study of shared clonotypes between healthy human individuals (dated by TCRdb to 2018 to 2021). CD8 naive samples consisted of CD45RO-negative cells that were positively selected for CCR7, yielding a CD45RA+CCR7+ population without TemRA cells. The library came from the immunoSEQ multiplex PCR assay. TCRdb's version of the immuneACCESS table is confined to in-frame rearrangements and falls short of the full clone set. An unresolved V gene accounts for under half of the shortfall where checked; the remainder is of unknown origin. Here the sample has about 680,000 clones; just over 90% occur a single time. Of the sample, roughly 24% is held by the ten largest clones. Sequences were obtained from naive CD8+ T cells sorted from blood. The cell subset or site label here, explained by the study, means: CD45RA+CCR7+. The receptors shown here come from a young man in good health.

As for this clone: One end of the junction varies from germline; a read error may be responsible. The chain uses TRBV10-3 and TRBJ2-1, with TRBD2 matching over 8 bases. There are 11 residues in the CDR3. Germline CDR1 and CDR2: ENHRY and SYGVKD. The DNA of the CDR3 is TGTGCCATCATGACGGGACTAGTGCTTGTCTTC. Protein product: CAIMTGLVLVF.

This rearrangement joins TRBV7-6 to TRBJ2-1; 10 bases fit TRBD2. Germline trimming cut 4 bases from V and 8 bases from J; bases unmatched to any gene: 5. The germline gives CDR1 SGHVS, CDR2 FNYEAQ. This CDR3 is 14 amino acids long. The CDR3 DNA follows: TGTGCCAGCAGCTCTAGCGGGAGCAAGTATGAGCAGTTCTTC. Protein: CASSSSGSKYEQFF.

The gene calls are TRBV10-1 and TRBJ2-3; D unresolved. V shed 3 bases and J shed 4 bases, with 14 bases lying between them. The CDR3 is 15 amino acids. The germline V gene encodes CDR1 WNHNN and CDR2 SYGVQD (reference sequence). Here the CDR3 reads CASSDTGLDPDTQYF. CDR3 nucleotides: TGCGCCAGCAGTGATACCGGTCTTGATCCAGATACGCAGTATTTT.

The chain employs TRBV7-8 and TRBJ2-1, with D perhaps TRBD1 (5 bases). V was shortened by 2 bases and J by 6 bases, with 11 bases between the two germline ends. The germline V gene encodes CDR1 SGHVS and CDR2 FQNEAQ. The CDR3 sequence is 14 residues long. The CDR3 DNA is TGTGCCAGCAGCTTACGCAGGGAAGGCAATGAGCAGTTCTTC. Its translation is CASSLRREGNEQFF. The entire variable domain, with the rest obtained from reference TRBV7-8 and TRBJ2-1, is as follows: GAGVSQSPRYKVAKRGQDVALRCDPISGHVSLFWYQQALGQGPEFLTYFQNEAQLDKSGLPSDRFFAERPEGSVSTLKIQRTQQEDSAVYLCASSLRREGNEQFFGPGTRLTVL.

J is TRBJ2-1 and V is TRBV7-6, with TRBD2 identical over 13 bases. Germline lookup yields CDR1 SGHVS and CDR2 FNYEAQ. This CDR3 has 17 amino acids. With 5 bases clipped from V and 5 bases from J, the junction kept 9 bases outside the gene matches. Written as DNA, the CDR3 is TGTGCCAGCAGCACGGGACTAGCGGGATATGTCCACAATGAGCAGTTCTTC. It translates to CASSTGLAGYVHNEQFF.

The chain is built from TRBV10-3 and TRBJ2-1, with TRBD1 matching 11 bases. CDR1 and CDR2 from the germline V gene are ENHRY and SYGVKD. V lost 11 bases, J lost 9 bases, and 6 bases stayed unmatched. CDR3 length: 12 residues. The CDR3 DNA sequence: TGTGCCGTCGAAGGGACAGGGGGTGAGCAGTTCTTC. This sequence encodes CAVEGTGGEQFF.

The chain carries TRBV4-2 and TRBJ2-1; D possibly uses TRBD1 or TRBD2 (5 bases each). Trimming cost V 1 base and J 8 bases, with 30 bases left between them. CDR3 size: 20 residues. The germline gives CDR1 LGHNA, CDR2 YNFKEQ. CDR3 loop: CASSQGRSGFLARLTDEQFF. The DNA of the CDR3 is TGTGCCAGCAGCCAAGGGAGGTCAGGGTTTTTGGCCAGGTTAACGGATGAGCAGTTCTTC.

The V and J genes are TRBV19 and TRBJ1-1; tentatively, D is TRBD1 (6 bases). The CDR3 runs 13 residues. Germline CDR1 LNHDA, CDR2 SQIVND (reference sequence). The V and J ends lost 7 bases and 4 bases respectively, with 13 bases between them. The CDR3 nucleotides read TGTGCCAGTAATTACAGGGAGAGCACTGAAGCTTTCTTT. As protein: CASNYRESTEAFF.

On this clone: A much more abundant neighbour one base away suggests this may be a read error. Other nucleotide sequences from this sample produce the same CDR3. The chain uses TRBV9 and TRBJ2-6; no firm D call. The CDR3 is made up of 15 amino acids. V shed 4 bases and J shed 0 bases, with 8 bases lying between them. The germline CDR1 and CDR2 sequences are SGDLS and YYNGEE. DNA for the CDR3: TGTGCCAGCAGCCCCGCCAGCTCTGGGGCCAACGTCCTGACTTTC. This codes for CASSPASSGANVLTF. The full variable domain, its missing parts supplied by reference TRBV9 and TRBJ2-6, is DSGVTQTPKHLITATGQRVTLRCSPRSGDLSVYWYQQSLDQGLQFLIQYYNGEERAKGNILERFSAQQFPDLHSELNLSSLELGDSALYFCASSPASSGANVLTFGAGSRLTVL.

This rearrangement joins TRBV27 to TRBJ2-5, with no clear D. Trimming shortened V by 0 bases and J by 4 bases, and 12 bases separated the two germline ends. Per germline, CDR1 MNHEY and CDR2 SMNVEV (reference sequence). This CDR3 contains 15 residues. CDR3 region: CASSLSLHTGETQYF. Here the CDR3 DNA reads TGTGCCAGCAGTTTATCTCTACACACGGGAGAGACCCAGTACTTC.